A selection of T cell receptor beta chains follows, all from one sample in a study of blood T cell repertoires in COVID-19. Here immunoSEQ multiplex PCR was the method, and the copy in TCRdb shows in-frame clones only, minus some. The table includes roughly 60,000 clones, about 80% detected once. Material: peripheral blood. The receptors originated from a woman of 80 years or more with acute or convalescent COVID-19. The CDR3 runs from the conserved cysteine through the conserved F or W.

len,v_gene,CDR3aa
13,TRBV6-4,CASSREQGGEQYF
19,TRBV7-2,CASSLAWGTGSSYNSPLHF
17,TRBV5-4,CASSSNRGRRTNEKLFF
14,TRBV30,CAWSALGAAYEQYF
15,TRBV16,CASSQSISGANVLTF
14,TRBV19,CASHPTGSSYEQYF
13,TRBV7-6,CASSLNLYNEQFF
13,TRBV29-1,CSVVPGASYEQYF
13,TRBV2,CASSEERLAEQYF
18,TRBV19,CASSLLGQGALGSYEQYF
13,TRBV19,CASSSQGSYEQYF
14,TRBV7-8,CASSQGQGTQPQHF
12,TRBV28,CASSLLQGEQYF
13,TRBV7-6,CASSLSNLDTQYF
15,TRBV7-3,CASSRIRGAGNEQFF
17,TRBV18,CASSPTSRGDSNQPQHF
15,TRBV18,CASSQVSRTGNGYTF
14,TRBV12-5,CASSQDRAVDEQYF
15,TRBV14,CASSPPGGDGGELFF
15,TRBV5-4,CASSRLSGQGHEQYF
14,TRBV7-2,CASSLWSRPNEQFF
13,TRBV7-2,CASSRGGKETQYF
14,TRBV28,CASTPGASHYGYTF
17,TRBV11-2,CASSFGTSGGYQETQYF
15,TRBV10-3,CASGTARRDTGELFF
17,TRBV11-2,CASSLGGSGLAKNIQYF
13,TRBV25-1,CASSEVAPDTQYF
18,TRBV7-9,CASSLVIGTGRATNEQFF